The 3 T cell receptor beta chains in this list originate from one sample, sequenced in a study of blood T cell repertoires in COVID-19. Repertoires were generated with immunoSEQ multiplex PCR, while TCRdb's copy carries only in-frame clones and drops some. The table has 230,000 or so clones, 75% to 90% seen once. The source material was PBMCs or T cells enriched from blood (not recorded which). All receptors come from a woman in her 40s with acute COVID-19.

The chain recombines TRBV4-3 with TRBJ2-1, with D perhaps TRBD2 (6 bases). Germline assignment: CDR1 LGHNA and CDR2 YSLEER. The ends were cut back, 4 bases at V and 5 bases at J, with 21 bases in the middle. This CDR3 is built from 17 residues. CDR3 region: CASSPGLSFGGNNEQFF. Here the CDR3 DNA reads TGCGCCAGCAGCCCCGGCTTGTCTTTCGGAGGGAACAATGAGCAGTTCTTC.

This chain links TRBV27 with TRBJ1-6; 10 bases match TRBD1. Germline V gene data show CDR1 as MNHEY and CDR2 as SMNVEV (reference sequence). The V segment lost 7 bases and the J segment 7 bases; nucleotides outside the gene matches: 7. The CDR3 spans 15 residues. The CDR3 sequence: CASTRDRGENSPLHF. The CDR3 nucleotides are TGTGCCAGCACTCGGGACAGGGGCGAAAATTCACCCCTCCACTTT.

A few counts support this clone. The chain uses TRBV7-9 and TRBJ1-1; 8 bases line up with TRBD1. CDR1 and CDR2 from the germline V gene are SEHNR and FQNEAQ (reference sequence). CDR3 size: 17 residues. With 5 bases clipped from V and 3 bases from J, the junction kept 14 bases outside the gene matches. CDR3 sequence (DNA): TGTGCCAGCAGCCCAACCGACAGGGGACTTAGCGACACTGAAGCTTTCTTT. Protein: CASSPTDRGLSDTEAFF.